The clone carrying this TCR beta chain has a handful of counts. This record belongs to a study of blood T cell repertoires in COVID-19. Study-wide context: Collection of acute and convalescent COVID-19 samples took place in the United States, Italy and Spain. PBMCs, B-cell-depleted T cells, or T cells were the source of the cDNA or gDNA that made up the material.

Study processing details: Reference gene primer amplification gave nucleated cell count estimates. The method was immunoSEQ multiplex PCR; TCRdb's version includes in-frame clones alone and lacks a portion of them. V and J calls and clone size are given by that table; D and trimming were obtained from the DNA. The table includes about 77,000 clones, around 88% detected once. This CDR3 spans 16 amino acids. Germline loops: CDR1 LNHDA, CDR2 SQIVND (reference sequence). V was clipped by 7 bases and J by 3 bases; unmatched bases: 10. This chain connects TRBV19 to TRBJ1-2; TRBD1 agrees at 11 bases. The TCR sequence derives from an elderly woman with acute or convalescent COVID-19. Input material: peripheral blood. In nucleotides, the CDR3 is TGTGCCAGTAACCTAGGAGGACAGGGGGCCTACTATGGCTACACCTTC. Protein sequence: CASNLGGQGAYYGYTF.